Listed below are T cell receptor beta chains from one sample, sequenced in a study. TCRdb ran MiXCR on the RT-PCR reads and lists one entry per CDR3 protein. In the table there are fewer than 800,000 distinct CDR3 sequences, 14% of which are singletons. Material: memory CD4+ T cells from blood. These receptors were collected from a female donor in good health, serving as a healthy control. The CDR3 runs from the conserved cysteine through the conserved F or W. Each record gives: J gene, V gene, D gene, clone size, CDR3 DNA, CDR3 protein. A D gene is named only where the DNA matches it firmly. Expanded clones are given a class, and other clones once, few, many or no size at all.

j_gene: TRBJ2-1
v_gene: TRBV7-3
d_gene: TRBD2
abundance: .
CDR3nt: TGTGCCAGCAGCTCCACTAGCGGGGGTGCCAATGAGCAGTTCTTC
CDR3aa: CASSSTSGGANEQFF

j_gene: TRBJ1-1
v_gene: TRBV20-1
d_gene: .
abundance: .
CDR3nt: TGCAGTGCCCCGTCCGGGCAGGGTTACGGGGCGCGCACTGAAGCTTTCTTT
CDR3aa: CSAPSGQGYGARTEAFF

j_gene: TRBJ2-1
v_gene: TRBV4-2
d_gene: TRBD2
abundance: few
CDR3nt: TGTGCCAGCAGTCAACTACAGGGTCAGACTAGCGGTACTTACAATGAGCAGTTCTTC
CDR3aa: CASSQLQGQTSGTYNEQFF

j_gene: TRBJ1-1
v_gene: TRBV20-1
d_gene: .
abundance: .
CDR3nt: TGCAGTACGACACAGAACACTGAAGCTTTCTTT
CDR3aa: CSTTQNTEAFF

j_gene: TRBJ2-1
v_gene: TRBV9
d_gene: .
abundance: few
CDR3nt: TGTGCCAGCAGCGTGGGTAGCTTCCCGTACAATGAGCAGTTCTTC
CDR3aa: CASSVGSFPYNEQFF

j_gene: TRBJ1-2
v_gene: TRBV7-2
d_gene: TRBD1
abundance: many
CDR3nt: TGTGCCAGCAGCTTAGGTCCGGGACAGTCCGCCTATGGCTACACCTTC
CDR3aa: CASSLGPGQSAYGYTF

j_gene: TRBJ2-3
v_gene: TRBV11-2
d_gene: .
abundance: few
CDR3nt: TGTGCCAGCAGTCTTGGGGCTTCCCGGCAATCGGATACGCAGTATTTT
CDR3aa: CASSLGASRQSDTQYF

j_gene: TRBJ2-7
v_gene: TRBV5-6
d_gene: .
abundance: .
CDR3nt: TGTGCCAGCAGCTCTATCCCGGGCATCTACGAGCAGTACTTC
CDR3aa: CASSSIPGIYEQYF

j_gene: TRBJ2-7
v_gene: TRBV5-1
d_gene: TRBD1
abundance: many
CDR3nt: TGCGCCAGCAGCGCGCGGACAGGGGACTACGAGCAGTACTTC
CDR3aa: CASSARTGDYEQYF

j_gene: TRBJ2-1
v_gene: TRBV29-1
d_gene: .
abundance: many
CDR3nt: TGCAGCGTAGTGGCAGGTTACAATGAGCAGTTCTTC
CDR3aa: CSVVAGYNEQFF

j_gene: TRBJ2-1
v_gene: TRBV4-2
d_gene: .
abundance: .
CDR3nt: TGTGCCAGCAGCCAGGGCCGGATTTTCGCGGACAATGAGCAGTTCTTC
CDR3aa: CASSQGRIFADNEQFF

j_gene: TRBJ1-1
v_gene: TRBV10-3
d_gene: .
abundance: many
CDR3nt: TGTGCCATCAGTGGCGGTGGTGGGTACACTGAAGCTTTCTTT
CDR3aa: CAISGGGGYTEAFF

j_gene: TRBJ1-1
v_gene: TRBV20-1
d_gene: .
abundance: .
CDR3nt: TGCAGTGCCAAGTCCGGGTCCCCTGAAGCTTTCTTT
CDR3aa: CSAKSGSPEAFF

j_gene: TRBJ1-1
v_gene: TRBV12-3/TRBV12-4
d_gene: .
abundance: few
CDR3nt: TGTGCCAGCAGAACAGGGCACACTGAAGCTTTCTTT
CDR3aa: CASRTGHTEAFF

j_gene: TRBJ1-1
v_gene: TRBV18
d_gene: .
abundance: .
CDR3nt: TGTGCCAGCTCACCACCAGGGCAATTTAGAACTGAAGCTTTCTTT
CDR3aa: CASSPPGQFRTEAFF

j_gene: TRBJ2-1
v_gene: TRBV27
d_gene: TRBD1
abundance: many
CDR3nt: TGTGCCAGCAGTTTACGGTTGGGACAGGGGTACGTCAATGAGCAGTTCTTC
CDR3aa: CASSLRLGQGYVNEQFF

j_gene: TRBJ1-2
v_gene: TRBV9
d_gene: .
abundance: few
CDR3nt: TGTGCCAGCAGCGAGGGGGGGCTTGATGGCTACACCTTC
CDR3aa: CASSEGGLDGYTF

j_gene: TRBJ1-5
v_gene: TRBV12-3/TRBV12-4
d_gene: .
abundance: .
CDR3nt: TGTGCCAGCAGTTTAGTCCTCCAGCATTTT
CDR3aa: CASSLVLQHF

j_gene: TRBJ2-1
v_gene: TRBV18
d_gene: .
abundance: many
CDR3nt: TGTGCCAGCTCACCACCGGGGAATGAGCAGTTCTTC
CDR3aa: CASSPPGNEQFF

j_gene: TRBJ2-7
v_gene: TRBV10-3
d_gene: TRBD2
abundance: few
CDR3nt: TGTGCCATCAGCCCTAGCGGGCCAGACGAGCAGTACTTC
CDR3aa: CAISPSGPDEQYF

j_gene: TRBJ1-2
v_gene: TRBV9
d_gene: TRBD1
abundance: .
CDR3nt: TGTGCCAGCAACCACCAGGGACAGAACTATGGCTACACCTTC
CDR3aa: CASNHQGQNYGYTF

j_gene: TRBJ2-7
v_gene: TRBV24-1
d_gene: TRBD1
abundance: many
CDR3nt: TGTGCCACCAGTGACCCCGGGACAGGGCTCGAGCAGTACTTC
CDR3aa: CATSDPGTGLEQYF

j_gene: TRBJ2-3
v_gene: TRBV5-1
d_gene: .
abundance: .
CDR3nt: TGCGCCAGCAGGTCCGCATCTAGCACAGATACGCAGTATTTT
CDR3aa: CASRSASSTDTQYF

j_gene: TRBJ2-5
v_gene: TRBV28
d_gene: .
abundance: few
CDR3nt: TGTGCCAGCAGTTTAGTGGACAGTTCGCAAGAGACCCAGTACTTC
CDR3aa: CASSLVDSSQETQYF

j_gene: TRBJ2-2
v_gene: TRBV10-3
d_gene: .
abundance: .
CDR3nt: TGTGCCACCGGAGGGGACAACACCGGGGAGCTGTTTTTT
CDR3aa: CATGGDNTGELFF

j_gene: TRBJ1-2
v_gene: TRBV7-2
d_gene: .
abundance: few
CDR3nt: TGTGCCAGCAGCTTCTCCGGGACATTCTATGGCTACACCTTC
CDR3aa: CASSFSGTFYGYTF

j_gene: TRBJ2-1
v_gene: TRBV20-1
d_gene: TRBD2
abundance: .
CDR3nt: TGCAGTGCTAGAGTAGCGGGAGGGATCCCTCCGGGGTTACAGTTCTTC
CDR3aa: CSARVAGGIPPGLQFF

j_gene: TRBJ2-4
v_gene: TRBV7-2
d_gene: .
abundance: .
CDR3nt: TGTGCCAGCAGCTCCCCCCCCATCAAAAACATTCAGTACTTC
CDR3aa: CASSSPPIKNIQYF

j_gene: TRBJ2-1
v_gene: TRBV20-1
d_gene: TRBD1
abundance: .
CDR3nt: TGCAGTGCTAGACGACAGGGACAAGAGCAGTTCTTC
CDR3aa: CSARRQGQEQFF

j_gene: TRBJ1-6
v_gene: TRBV2
d_gene: TRBD1
abundance: .
CDR3nt: TGTGCCAGCAGTGACAACAGGGGTTATTCACCCCTCCACTTT
CDR3aa: CASSDNRGYSPLHF

j_gene: TRBJ1-5
v_gene: TRBV10-3
d_gene: .
abundance: many
CDR3nt: TGTGCCATCAGTGAGGGGGTGGGCAATCAGCCCCAGCATTTT
CDR3aa: CAISEGVGNQPQHF

j_gene: TRBJ1-5
v_gene: TRBV10-3
d_gene: TRBD1
abundance: few
CDR3nt: TGTGCCATCAGTGAGTCGGCGGGCCGACAGGGCCATCAGCCCCAGCATTTT
CDR3aa: CAISESAGRQGHQPQHF

j_gene: TRBJ1-1
v_gene: TRBV7-9
d_gene: .
abundance: .
CDR3nt: TGTGACAGCAGCCCAAAGCCGGGACGGCCTTCGAACACTGAAGCTTTCTTT
CDR3aa: CDSSPKPGRPSNTEAFF

j_gene: TRBJ2-1
v_gene: TRBV28
d_gene: .
abundance: .
CDR3nt: TGTGCCAGCAGTTCCAGACAGGGGAGGGAATGGGAGCAGTTCTTC
CDR3aa: CASSSRQGREWEQFF

j_gene: TRBJ1-5
v_gene: TRBV20-1
d_gene: TRBD1
abundance: .
CDR3nt: TGCAGTGCTTCCGTGACAGGGGGCGGCAATCAGCCCCAGCATTTT
CDR3aa: CSASVTGGGNQPQHF

j_gene: TRBJ1-2
v_gene: TRBV10-3
d_gene: .
abundance: .
CDR3nt: TGTGCCATCAGTGAGTCCCCAGGGAGCGAGGGAGGCTACACCTTC
CDR3aa: CAISESPGSEGGYTF

j_gene: TRBJ2-2
v_gene: TRBV14
d_gene: .
abundance: .
CDR3nt: TGTGCCAGCAGCCCAAAGAGGGCCACAACCGGGGAGCTGTTTTTT
CDR3aa: CASSPKRATTGELFF

j_gene: TRBJ2-5
v_gene: TRBV24-1
d_gene: TRBD1
abundance: few
CDR3nt: TGTGCCACCAGTGATCTCAGGGGGGAGACCCAGTACTTC
CDR3aa: CATSDLRGETQYF

j_gene: TRBJ1-3
v_gene: TRBV11-3
d_gene: .
abundance: .
CDR3nt: TGTGCCAGCAGTGCGAGGTCCGAAGGAAACACCATATATTTT
CDR3aa: CASSARSEGNTIYF

j_gene: TRBJ1-2
v_gene: TRBV7-2
d_gene: .
abundance: few
CDR3nt: TGTGCCAGCAGCCCGACAGCGGCCTATGGCTACACCTTC
CDR3aa: CASSPTAAYGYTF

j_gene: TRBJ2-1
v_gene: TRBV9
d_gene: TRBD2
abundance: .
CDR3nt: TGTGCCAGCAGCGTCGATTCCGGGGGGGGGCACAATGAGCAGTTCTTC
CDR3aa: CASSVDSGGGHNEQFF

j_gene: TRBJ1-2
v_gene: TRBV6-1
d_gene: .
abundance: .
CDR3nt: TGTGCCAGCAGTGAAGTATCTGGCTACACCTTC
CDR3aa: CASSEVSGYTF

j_gene: TRBJ2-6
v_gene: TRBV5-1
d_gene: .
abundance: .
CDR3nt: TGCGCCAGCAGCGGGGACTCTGGGGCCAACGTCCTGACTTTC
CDR3aa: CASSGDSGANVLTF

j_gene: TRBJ1-2
v_gene: TRBV4-3
d_gene: .
abundance: many
CDR3nt: TGCGCCAGCAGCCAAGCGGTTACCCTCGGCTACACCTTC
CDR3aa: CASSQAVTLGYTF

j_gene: TRBJ1-2
v_gene: TRBV2
d_gene: .
abundance: once
CDR3nt: TGTGCCAGCAGTGAATCTCCAACAGGACTCTATGGCTACACCTTC
CDR3aa: CASSESPTGLYGYTF

j_gene: TRBJ1-2
v_gene: TRBV6-6
d_gene: .
abundance: .
CDR3nt: TGTGCCAGCAGTTTCCCCCGGTTGGGACGTGGCTACACCTTC
CDR3aa: CASSFPRLGRGYTF